The rows below give T cell receptor beta chains drawn from one sample of a study of blood T cell repertoires in COVID-19. Some clones are missing from TCRdb's copy, which holds only in-frame ones; the method was immunoSEQ multiplex PCR. The sample has about 170,000 clones, 84% seen once. Sequencing used peripheral blood. Receptors originate from a middle-aged man who had recovered from COVID-19. The conserved cysteine and the conserved F or W are not part of the CDR3 here.

CDR3: ASSYSGQYEQY
J: TRBJ2-7
V: TRBV6-2/TRBV6-3

CDR3: ASSQDPTSGLYNEQF
J: TRBJ2-1
V: TRBV4-3

CDR3: AWSVTGVWSYNSPLH
J: TRBJ1-6
V: TRBV30

CDR3: ASSHGTSGTYEQY
J: TRBJ2-7
V: TRBV5-4

CDR3: ASSELAGDYTIY
J: TRBJ1-3
V: TRBV6-1

CDR3: ASSLRDSGGGDTQY
J: TRBJ2-3
V: TRBV7-2

CDR3: ASSQTENYGYT
J: TRBJ1-2
V: TRBV12-3/TRBV12-4

CDR3: ASSQDPDTEAF
J: TRBJ1-1
V: TRBV4-3

CDR3: ASSRGTGDETQY
J: TRBJ2-5
V: TRBV5-4

CDR3: ASSSGSQNIQY
J: TRBJ2-4
V: TRBV18

CDR3: ASSPSRGGNYNEQF
J: TRBJ2-1
V: TRBV28

CDR3: ASSPLSPGLNTGELF
J: TRBJ2-2
V: TRBV2

CDR3: ASSLGTGDGYT
J: TRBJ1-2
V: TRBV7-9

CDR3: ASSPVGGPETQY
J: TRBJ2-5
V: TRBV5-4